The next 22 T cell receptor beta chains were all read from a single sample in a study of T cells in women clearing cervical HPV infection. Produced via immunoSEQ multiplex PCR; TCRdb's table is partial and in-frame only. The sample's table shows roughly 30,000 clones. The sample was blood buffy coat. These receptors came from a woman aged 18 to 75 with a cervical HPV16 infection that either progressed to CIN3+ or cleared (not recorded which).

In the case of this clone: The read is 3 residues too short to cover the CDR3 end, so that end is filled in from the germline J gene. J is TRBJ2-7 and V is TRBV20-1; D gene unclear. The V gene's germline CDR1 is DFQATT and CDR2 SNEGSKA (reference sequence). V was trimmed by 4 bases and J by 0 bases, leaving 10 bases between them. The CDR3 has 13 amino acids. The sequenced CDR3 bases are TGCAGTGCTAAGAAGCCAAGCTCCTACGAG. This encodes CSAKKPSSYE. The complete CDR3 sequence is CSAKKPSSYEQYF.

The sequenced CDR3 bases are TGTGCCTGGTTAGCCGGGACAGTGAACACCGGGGAG. It specifies CAWLAGTVNTGE. The CDR3 in its entirety is CAWLAGTVNTGELFF. The rearrangement links TRBV30 to TRBJ2-2; TRBD1 matches at 7 bases. The read is 3 residues too short to cover the CDR3 end, so that end is filled in from the germline J gene. The CDR3 runs 15 residues. J was trimmed by 1 base and V by 5 bases; bases with no gene match: 7. Germline CDR1 and CDR2: GTSNPN and SVGIG (reference sequence).

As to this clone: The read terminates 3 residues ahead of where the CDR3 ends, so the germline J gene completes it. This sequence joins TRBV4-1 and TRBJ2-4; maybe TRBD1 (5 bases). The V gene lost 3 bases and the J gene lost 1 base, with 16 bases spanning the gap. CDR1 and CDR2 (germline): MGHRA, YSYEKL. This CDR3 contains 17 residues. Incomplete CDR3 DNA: TGCGCCAGCAGCCACCAAGACAGCTCCATGGCCAAAAACATT. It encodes CASSHQDSSMAKNI. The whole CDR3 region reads CASSHQDSSMAKNIQYF.

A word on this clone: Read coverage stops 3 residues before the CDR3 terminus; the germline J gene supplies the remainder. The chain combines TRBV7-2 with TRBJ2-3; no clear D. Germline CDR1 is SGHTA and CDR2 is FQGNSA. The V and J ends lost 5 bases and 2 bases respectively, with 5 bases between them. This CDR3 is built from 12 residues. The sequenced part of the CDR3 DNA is TGTGCCAGCAGCCTCCCCACAGATACG. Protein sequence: CASSLPTDT. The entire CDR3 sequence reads CASSLPTDTQYF.

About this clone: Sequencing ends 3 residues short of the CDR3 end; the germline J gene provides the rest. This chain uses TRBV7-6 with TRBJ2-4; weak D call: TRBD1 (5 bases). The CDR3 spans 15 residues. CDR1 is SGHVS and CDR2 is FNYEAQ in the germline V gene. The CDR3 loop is CASSLDTGLSYGQYF. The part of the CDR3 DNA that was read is TGTGCCAGCAGCTTAGACACAGGTTTAAGCTATGGT.

CDR3: CASSGTGGGQPQHF. Partial CDR3 DNA: TGTGCCAGTAGTGGGACAGGGGGTGGTCAGCCC. The chain is built from TRBV19 and TRBJ1-5, with TRBD1 matching 11 bases. The read falls 3 residues short of the CDR3 end, and the missing part is taken from the germline J gene. V was clipped by 5 bases and J by 6 bases; unmatched bases: 3. The CDR3 contains 14 residues. From germline, CDR1 is LNHDA and CDR2 SQIVND (reference sequence).

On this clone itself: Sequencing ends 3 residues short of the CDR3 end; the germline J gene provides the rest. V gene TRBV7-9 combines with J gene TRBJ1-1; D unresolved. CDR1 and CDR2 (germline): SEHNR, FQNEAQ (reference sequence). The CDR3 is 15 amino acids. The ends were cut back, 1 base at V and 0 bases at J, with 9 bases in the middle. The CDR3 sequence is CASSLEIVMNTEAFF. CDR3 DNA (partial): TGTGCCAGCAGCTTAGAAATTGTTATGAACACTGAA.

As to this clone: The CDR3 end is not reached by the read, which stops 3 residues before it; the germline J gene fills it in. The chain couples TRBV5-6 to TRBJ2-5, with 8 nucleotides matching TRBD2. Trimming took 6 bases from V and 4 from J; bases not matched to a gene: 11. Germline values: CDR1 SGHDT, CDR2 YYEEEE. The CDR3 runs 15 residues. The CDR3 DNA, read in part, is TGTGCCAGCAACCCCGGCGCGGGAGGAGGAGAGACC. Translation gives CASNPGAGGGET. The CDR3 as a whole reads CASNPGAGGGETQYF.

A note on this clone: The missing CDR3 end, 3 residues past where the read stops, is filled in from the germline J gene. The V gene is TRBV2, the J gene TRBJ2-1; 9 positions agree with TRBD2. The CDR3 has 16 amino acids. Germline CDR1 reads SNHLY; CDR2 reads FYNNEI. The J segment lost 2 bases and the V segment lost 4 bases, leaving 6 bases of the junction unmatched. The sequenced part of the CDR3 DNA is TGTGCCAGCAGTGTGCCACTAGCGGGCCCCTACAATGAG. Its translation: CASSVPLAGPYNE. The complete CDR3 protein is CASSVPLAGPYNEQFF.

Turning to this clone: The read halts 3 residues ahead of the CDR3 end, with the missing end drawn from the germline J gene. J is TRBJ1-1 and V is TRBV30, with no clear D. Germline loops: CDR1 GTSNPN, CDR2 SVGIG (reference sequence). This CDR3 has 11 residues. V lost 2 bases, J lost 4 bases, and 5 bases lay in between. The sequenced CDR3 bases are TGTGCCTGGAGTCGGGGCACTGAA. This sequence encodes CAWSRGTE. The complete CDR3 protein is CAWSRGTEAFF.

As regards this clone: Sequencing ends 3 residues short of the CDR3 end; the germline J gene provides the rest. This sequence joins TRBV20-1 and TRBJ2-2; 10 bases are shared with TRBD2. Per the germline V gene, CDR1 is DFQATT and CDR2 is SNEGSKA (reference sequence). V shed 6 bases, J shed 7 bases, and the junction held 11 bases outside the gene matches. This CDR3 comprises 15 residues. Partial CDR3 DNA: TGCAGTGCATCCTCTAGCGGGAGTCGTAGCGGGGAG. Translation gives CSASSSGSRSGE. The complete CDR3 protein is CSASSSGSRSGELFF.

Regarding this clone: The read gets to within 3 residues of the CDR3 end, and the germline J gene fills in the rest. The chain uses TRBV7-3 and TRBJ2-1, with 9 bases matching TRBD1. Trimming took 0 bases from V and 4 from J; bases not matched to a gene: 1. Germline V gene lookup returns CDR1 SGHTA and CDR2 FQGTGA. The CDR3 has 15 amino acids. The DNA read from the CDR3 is TGTGCCAGCAGCTTAACGGGACAGGGATACAATGAG. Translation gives CASSLTGQGYNE. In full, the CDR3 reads CASSLTGQGYNEQFF.

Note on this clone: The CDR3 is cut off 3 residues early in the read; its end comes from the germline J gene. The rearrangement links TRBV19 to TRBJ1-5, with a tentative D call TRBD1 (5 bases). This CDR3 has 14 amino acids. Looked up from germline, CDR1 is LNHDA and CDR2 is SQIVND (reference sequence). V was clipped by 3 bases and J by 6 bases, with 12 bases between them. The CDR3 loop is CASSIWRGAQPQHF. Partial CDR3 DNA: TGTGCCAGTAGTATTTGGAGGGGAGCTCAGCCC.

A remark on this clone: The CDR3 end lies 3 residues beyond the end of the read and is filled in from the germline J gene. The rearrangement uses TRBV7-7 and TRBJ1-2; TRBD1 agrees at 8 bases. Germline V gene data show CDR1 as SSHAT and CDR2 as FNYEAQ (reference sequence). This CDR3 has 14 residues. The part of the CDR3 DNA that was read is TGTGCCAGCAGCCCGACAGGGGATCATCACGAC. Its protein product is CASSPTGDHHD. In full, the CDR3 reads CASSPTGDHHDYTF.

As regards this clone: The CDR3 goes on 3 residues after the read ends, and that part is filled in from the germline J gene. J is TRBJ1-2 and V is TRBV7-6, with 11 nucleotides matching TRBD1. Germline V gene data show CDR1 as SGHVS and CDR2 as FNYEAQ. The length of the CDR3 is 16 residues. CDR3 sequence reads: CASSARPGQGVNDYTF. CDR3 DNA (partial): TGTGCCAGCAGCGCCCGCCCGGGACAGGGGGTGAATGAC.

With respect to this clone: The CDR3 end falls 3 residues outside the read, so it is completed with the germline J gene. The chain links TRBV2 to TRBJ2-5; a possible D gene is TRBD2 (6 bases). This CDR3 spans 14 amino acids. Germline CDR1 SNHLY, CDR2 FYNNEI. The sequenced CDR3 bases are TGTGCCAGCAGTCCTCGTAGCGGTACAGATACC. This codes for CASSPRSGTDT. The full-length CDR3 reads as CASSPRSGTDTQYF.

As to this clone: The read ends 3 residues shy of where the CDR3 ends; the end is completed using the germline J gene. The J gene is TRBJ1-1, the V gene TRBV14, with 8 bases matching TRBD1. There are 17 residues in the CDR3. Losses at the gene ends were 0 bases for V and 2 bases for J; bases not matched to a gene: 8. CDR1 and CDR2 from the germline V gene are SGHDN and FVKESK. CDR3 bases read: TGTGCCAGCAGCCAAGATTGGCGGGACAGGCTTAACACTGAA. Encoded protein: CASSQDWRDRLNTE. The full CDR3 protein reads CASSQDWRDRLNTEAFF.

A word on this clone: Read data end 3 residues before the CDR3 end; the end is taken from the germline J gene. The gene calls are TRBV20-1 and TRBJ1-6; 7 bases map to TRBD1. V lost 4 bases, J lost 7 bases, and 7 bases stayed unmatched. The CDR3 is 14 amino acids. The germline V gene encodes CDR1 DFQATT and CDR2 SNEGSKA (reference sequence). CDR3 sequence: CSATPGQPNSPLHF. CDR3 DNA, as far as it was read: TGCAGTGCTACCCCGGGACAGCCGAATTCACCC.

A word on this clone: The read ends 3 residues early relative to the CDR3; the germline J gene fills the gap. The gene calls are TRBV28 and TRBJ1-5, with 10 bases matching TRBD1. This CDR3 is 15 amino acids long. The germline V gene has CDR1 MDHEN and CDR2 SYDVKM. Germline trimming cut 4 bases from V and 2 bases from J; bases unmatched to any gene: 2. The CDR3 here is CASSSGTGGNQPQHF. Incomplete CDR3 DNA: TGTGCCAGCAGTTCTGGGACAGGGGGCAATCAGCCC.

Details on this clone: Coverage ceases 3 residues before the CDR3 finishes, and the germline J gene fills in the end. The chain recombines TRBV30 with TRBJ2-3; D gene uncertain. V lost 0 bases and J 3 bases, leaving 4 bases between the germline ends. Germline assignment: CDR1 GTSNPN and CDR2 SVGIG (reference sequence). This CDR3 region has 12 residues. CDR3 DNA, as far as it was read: TGTGCCTGGAGTGTAAGGACAGATACG. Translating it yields CAWSVRTDT. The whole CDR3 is CAWSVRTDTQYF.

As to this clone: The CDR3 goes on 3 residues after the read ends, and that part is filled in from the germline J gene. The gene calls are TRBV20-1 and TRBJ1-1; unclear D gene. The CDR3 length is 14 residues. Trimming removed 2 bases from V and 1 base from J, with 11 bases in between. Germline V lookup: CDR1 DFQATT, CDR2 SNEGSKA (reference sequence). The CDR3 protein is CSARSRHPNTEAFF. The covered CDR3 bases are TGCAGTGCTAGATCCAGACACCCGAACACTGAA.

This CDR3 is CSVEYPRTSGSREQYF. Partial CDR3 DNA: TGCAGCGTTGAATATCCACGGACTAGCGGGAGTCGCGAG. V gene TRBV29-1 combines with J gene TRBJ2-7; TRBD2 matches at 13 bases. The read halts 3 residues ahead of the CDR3 end, with the missing end drawn from the germline J gene. Looked up from germline, CDR1 is SQVTM and CDR2 is ANQGSEA. V was clipped by 2 bases and J by 6 bases; unmatched bases: 10. The CDR3 runs 16 residues.